The 24 T cell receptor beta chains listed next were all sequenced from one sample in a study of blood T cell repertoires in COVID-19. Assay used: immunoSEQ multiplex PCR; TCRdb lists only in-frame clones, some missing. This table has 75,000 to 95,000 clones, about four fifths appearing once. The source material was peripheral blood. All receptors derive from a woman over 75 with active or convalescent COVID-19.

The chain combines TRBV7-8 with TRBJ1-1; TRBD1 aligns across 10 bases. With V trimmed by 5 bases and J by 4 bases, 7 bases remained unmatched. In germline, CDR1 is SGHVS, CDR2 FQNEAQ. The CDR3 is 15 amino acids. DNA of the CDR3: TGTGCCAGCAGCCCTAGGGACAGGGGCGGCACTGAAGCTTTCTTT. Its protein product is CASSPRDRGGTEAFF.

The chain carries TRBV29-1 and TRBJ2-4, with D tentatively TRBD2 (6 bases). Trimming pared 4 bases from V and 5 bases from J, leaving 9 bases between. Germline V lookup: CDR1 SQVTM, CDR2 ANQGSEA. This CDR3 has 12 residues. The CDR3 DNA is TGCAGCGTTGTATTAGCGGAAAACATTCAGTACTTC. Its translation is CSVVLAENIQYF.

The chain couples TRBV9 to TRBJ2-7; D unclear. The CDR3 length is 14 residues. Germline values: CDR1 SGDLS, CDR2 YYNGEE. With 0 bases removed from V and 0 bases from J, the gap between germline ends came to 7 bases. CDR3 nucleotide sequence: TGTGCCAGCAGCGTAGGCGAGCGCTCCTACGAGCAGTACTTC. It specifies CASSVGERSYEQYF.

The chain recombines TRBV10-3 with TRBJ2-2; possible D gene TRBD2, 7 bases. V lost 4 bases to trimming and J lost 0 bases, with 9 bases between them. Germline lookup yields CDR1 ENHRY and CDR2 SYGVKD. This CDR3 is 15 amino acids long. DNA for the CDR3: TGTGCCATCAGTGGCGGGGGCCCGAACACCGGGGAGCTGTTTTTT. It yields the protein CAISGGGPNTGELFF.

The chain is built from TRBV30 and TRBJ2-7; 8 nucleotides agree with TRBD2. The CDR3 sequence is 15 residues long. In germline, CDR1 is GTSNPN, CDR2 SVGIG (reference sequence). V lost 6 bases to trimming and J lost 7 bases; unmatched junction nucleotides: 17. The CDR3 here is CACRRKRGMEGEQYF. For the CDR3, the DNA is TGTGCCTGTAGGAGGAAGCGGGGGATGGAGGGGGAGCAGTACTTC.

The sample holds one count of this clone. The J gene is TRBJ2-5, the V gene TRBV7-2, with D perhaps matching TRBD1 (5 bases). The germline gives CDR1 SGHTA, CDR2 FQGNSA. This CDR3 comprises 14 residues. Trimming took 2 bases from V and 5 from J, leaving 12 bases between them. Here the CDR3 reads CASSLTGMEETQYF. CDR3 nucleotides: TGTGCCAGCAGCTTAACAGGAATGGAGGAGACCCAGTACTTC.

This chain joins TRBV5-6 and TRBJ2-4, with a possible D match to TRBD2 (6 bases). This CDR3 spans 15 amino acids. Germline loops: CDR1 SGHDT, CDR2 YYEEEE. The V end lost 7 bases, the J end lost 0 bases, and 14 bases lay between the germline ends. The CDR3 nucleotides are TGTGCCAGCCTCAGGAGGGAACTAGCCAAAAACATTCAGTACTTC. Translating gives CASLRRELAKNIQYF.

The gene calls are TRBV5-4 and TRBJ2-4; maybe TRBD1 (6 bases). Germline V gene data show CDR1 as SGHNT and CDR2 as YYREEE (reference sequence). The V gene lost 4 bases and the J gene lost 5 bases, with 10 bases spanning the gap. CDR3 length: 13 amino acids. CDR3 sequence (DNA): TGTGCCAGCAGCACCGGGACACAAAACATTCAGTACTTC. The encoded protein is CASSTGTQNIQYF.

The chain couples TRBV6-1 to TRBJ2-7, with D perhaps TRBD2 (5 bases). The CDR3 sequence is 14 residues long. V lost 3 bases to trimming and J lost 5 bases, with 14 bases between them. Germline assignment: CDR1 MNHNS and CDR2 SASEGT. CDR3 coding DNA: TGTGCCAGCAGTGACCCTACTAGGCCACACGAGCAGTACTTC. Residues: CASSDPTRPHEQYF.

In this sample, this clone turned up a few times. This rearrangement joins TRBV2 to TRBJ1-4; tentatively, D is TRBD1 (6 bases). V was shortened by 8 bases and J by 0 bases, with 22 bases between the two germline ends. The CDR3 runs to 18 residues. Germline V lookup: CDR1 SNHLY, CDR2 FYNNEI. The CDR3 DNA follows: TGTGCCAGCTCACGTCATGGATTCTCAGGGGCAACTAATGAAAAACTGTTTTTT. It translates to CASSRHGFSGATNEKLFF.

The chain combines TRBV28 with TRBJ2-6; TRBD1 matches 9 bases. V gave up 2 bases and J gave up 2 bases; unmatched junction bases: 1. Per the germline V gene, CDR1 is MDHEN and CDR2 is SYDVKM. The CDR3 length is 16 residues. CDR3 loop: CASSLNRGPGANVLTF. The CDR3 coding sequence is TGTGCCAGCAGTTTAAACAGGGGGCCTGGGGCCAACGTCCTGACTTTC.

The chain couples TRBV5-4 to TRBJ2-7, with TRBD1 matching over 9 bases. CDR3 length equals 15 residues. The trim removed 1 base at V and 3 bases at J, leaving 5 bases unmatched. Looked up from germline, CDR1 is SGHNT and CDR2 is YYREEE (reference sequence). CDR3 region: CASSLPGQGYYEQYF. The CDR3 DNA reads TGTGCCAGCAGCTTGCCGGGACAGGGTTACTACGAGCAGTACTTC.

The CDR3: CAWSARPGIMWAGELFF. CDR3 coding DNA: TGTGCCTGGAGCGCCCGGCCCGGGATTATGTGGGCCGGGGAGCTGTTTTTT. The chain carries TRBV30 and TRBJ2-2; D might be TRBD2 (5 bases). Germline CDR1 and CDR2: GTSNPN and SVGIG (reference sequence). Trimming stripped 3 bases from V and 6 bases from J, with 23 bases between. The length of the CDR3 is 17 residues. Using reference TRBV30 and TRBJ2-2 for the parts outside the CDR3, the full variable domain is SQTIHQWPATLVQPVGSPLSLECTVEGTSNPNLYWYRQAAGRGLQLLFYSVGIGQISSEVPQNLSASRPQDRQFILSSKKLLLSDSGFYLCAWSARPGIMWAGELFFGEGSRLTVL.

The CDR3: CASSTGTPYNSPLHF. CDR3 DNA: TGTGCCAGCAGCACCGGGACACCTTATAATTCACCCCTCCACTTT. J is TRBJ1-6 and V is TRBV7-2, with a weak D call TRBD1 (6 bases). This CDR3 is built from 15 residues. V was cut by 5 bases and J by 4 bases, with 12 bases left in between. Per the germline V gene, CDR1 is SGHTA and CDR2 is FQGNSA.

The J gene is TRBJ2-2, the V gene TRBV5-4; D is perhaps TRBD1 (6 bases). V was cut by 5 bases and J by 4 bases, with 15 bases left in between. This CDR3 has 15 residues. The germline V gene has CDR1 SGHNT and CDR2 YYREEE (reference sequence). CDR3 amino acids: CASSGATRGTGELFF. CDR3 DNA sequence: TGTGCCAGCAGTGGGGCGACCAGGGGCACCGGGGAGCTGTTTTTT.

This sequence joins TRBV7-2 and TRBJ1-1; D may be TRBD1 (5 bases). The V end was cut by 5 bases, the J end by 5 bases, with 18 bases between. Germline CDR1 reads SGHTA; CDR2 reads FQGNSA. There are 15 residues in the CDR3. Here the CDR3 DNA reads TGTGCCAGCAGCCAGGCCAGGGCCCCGAGGACTGAAGCTTTCTTT. Translation gives CASSQARAPRTEAFF.

V is TRBV7-2 and J is TRBJ1-3; 8 bases match TRBD1. The CDR3 has 14 amino acids. The germline V gene encodes CDR1 SGHTA and CDR2 FQGNSA. J was trimmed by 4 bases and V by 4 bases; bases with no gene match: 3. CDR3 residues: CASSSQGAGNTIYF. Here the CDR3 DNA reads TGTGCCAGCAGCTCTCAGGGGGCGGGAAACACCATATATTTT.

The chain joins TRBV6-1 to TRBJ1-1; TRBD1 agrees at 7 bases. The J segment lost 1 base and the V segment lost 4 bases, leaving 9 bases of the junction unmatched. The germline gives CDR1 MNHNS, CDR2 SASEGT. The length of the CDR3 is 16 residues. CDR3 coding DNA: TGTGCCAGCAGTGGAAACCCGGGACAGAGGAACACTGAAGCTTTCTTT. This translates into CASSGNPGQRNTEAFF.

V and J are TRBV19 and TRBJ1-5; 7 bases match TRBD1. The CDR3 consists of 15 residues. V shed 6 bases and J 0 bases; nucleotides not matched to a gene: 5. The germline V gene encodes CDR1 LNHDA and CDR2 SQIVND (reference sequence). The CDR3 coding sequence is TGTGCCAGTAGGGACAGGACCTATAGCAATCAGCCCCAGCATTTT. Its protein product is CASRDRTYSNQPQHF.

The chain recombines TRBV19 with TRBJ2-1; 7 bases fit TRBD2. Trimming took 7 bases from V and 5 from J; bases not matched to a gene: 11. The CDR3 length is 15 residues. CDR1 LNHDA and CDR2 SQIVND come from the germline V gene (reference sequence). CDR3 nucleotide sequence: TGTGCCAGTAACAACTGGGAGGGGAGAAACAATGAGCAGTTCTTC. Translation: CASNNWEGRNNEQFF.

The J gene is TRBJ2-6, the V gene TRBV4-2; D is ambiguous. CDR3 length: 16 amino acids. CDR1 is LGHNA, CDR2 YNFKEQ, per germline. The V gene lost 0 bases and the J gene lost 3 bases, with 9 bases spanning the gap. DNA for the CDR3: TGTGCCAGCAGCCAAGATTATACAGTTGGGGCCAACGTCCTGACTTTC. As protein: CASSQDYTVGANVLTF.

The chain recombines TRBV20-1 with TRBJ1-1; 7 nucleotides match TRBD1. Germline V gene lookup returns CDR1 DFQATT and CDR2 SNEGSKA (reference sequence). The length of the CDR3 is 12 residues. The V and J ends lost 5 bases and 9 bases, in that order; junction bases with no gene match: 9. CDR3 residues: CSAGGTVKQAFF. In nucleotides, the CDR3 is TGCAGTGCTGGTGGGACAGTTAAACAAGCTTTCTTT.

Written as DNA, the CDR3 is TGTGCCAGCAGCTTAAAGGGACTAGCGGGGGGCAGGGAGACCCAGTACTTC. This gives the protein CASSLKGLAGGRETQYF. The rearrangement uses TRBV11-2 and TRBJ2-5; 15 bases fit TRBD2. Germline trimming cut 2 bases from V and 5 bases from J; bases unmatched to any gene: 6. Germline loops: CDR1 SGHAT, CDR2 FQNNGV. The CDR3 contains 17 residues.

The J gene is TRBJ2-7, the V gene TRBV5-5, with 7 bases that match TRBD2. V shed 0 bases and J 0 bases; nucleotides not matched to a gene: 6. The CDR3 loop spans 16 amino acids. Germline CDR1 reads SGHKS; CDR2 reads YYEKEE (reference sequence). CDR3 sequence (DNA): TGTGCCAGCAGCTTGGCGCTAGCGGTAAGCTCCTACGAGCAGTACTTC. This translates into CASSLALAVSSYEQYF.